This T cell receptor (beta chain) was identified in a study of OX40 agonist ivuxolimab in advanced cancers. Study-wide results and limits: The investigators did not determine what antigen specificity the expanded peripheral T cells had. Dose levels from 0.1 to 3.0 mg/kg saw CD4+ and CD8+ blood T cells expand clonally by week 6.

TCRdb's table, derived via immunoSEQ multiplex PCR, lists solely in-frame clones and lacks some. The sample lists 84,000 or so clones, approximately 84% occurring once. In its sample, this clone was seen a few times. Its antigen is as yet unknown. Blood draws occurred at baseline, cycle 4 day 1, and cycle 7 day 1. This sequence originates from an adult with an advanced solid tumor such as melanoma, head and neck, liver or kidney cancer. Sequencing was performed on CD4+ or CD8+ T cells sorted from blood, taken in a trial of the OX40 agonist ivuxolimab.

The CDR3 DNA reads as TGTGCCAGCAGCTTGCCCTCTTGGCACGGTACAGATACGCAGTATTTT. This translates into CASSLPSWHGTDTQYF. V gene TRBV5-6 combines with J gene TRBJ2-3; D is unclear. Per the germline V gene, CDR1 is SGHDT and CDR2 is YYEEEE. The CDR3 sequence is 16 residues long. V was shortened by 1 base and J by 3 bases, with 15 bases between the two germline ends.